Shown below are 20 T cell receptor beta chains from a single sample sequenced in a study of cytomegalovirus exposure and HLA in healthy donors. Researchers ran the PCR with 60 Vbeta and 13 Jbeta primers. Generated by immunoSEQ multiplex PCR, the TCRdb table keeps only in-frame clones and is missing some. The data contain about 150,000 clones, 84% of them singletons. Sequenced input: PBMCs. These receptors all stem from a boy between 2 and 15 years old in good health and CMV-seronegative.

The chain is built from TRBV11-2 and TRBJ1-3; weak D call: TRBD1 (5 bases). The V end lost 2 bases, the J end lost 3 bases, and 8 bases lay between the germline ends. The CDR3 is 14 amino acids. Germline V gene lookup returns CDR1 SGHAT and CDR2 FQNNGV. The CDR3 nucleotides read TGTGCCAGCAGCTTACGCCAGGGTGGAAACACCATATATTTT. Translated: CASSLRQGGNTIYF.

The chain uses TRBV6-5 and TRBJ2-1; D gene ambiguous. This CDR3 has 14 amino acids. Germline CDR1 reads MNHEY; CDR2 reads SVGAGI. V lost 0 bases, J lost 4 bases, and 7 bases lay in between. The CDR3 DNA follows: TGTGCCAGCAGTTACTCGCAGGTTTACAATGAGCAGTTCTTC. Its translation: CASSYSQVYNEQFF.

V gene TRBV18 combines with J gene TRBJ1-1; 8 positions agree with TRBD1. J lost 6 bases, V lost 3 bases, and 6 bases had no gene match. The CDR3 length is 14 residues. CDR1 KGHSH and CDR2 LQKENI come from the germline V gene. CDR3 region: CASSPGTGRPEAFF. CDR3 DNA sequence: TGTGCCAGCTCACCCGGGACAGGAAGACCTGAAGCTTTCTTT.

V usage is TRBV10-3 and J usage is TRBJ2-7; possible D gene TRBD1, 6 bases. Deletions cut 3 bases from V and 3 bases from J, with 21 bases between. The germline V gene has CDR1 ENHRY and CDR2 SYGVKD. There are 17 residues in the CDR3. CDR3 coding DNA: TGTGCCATCAGTGACACTAAAAGGGGGACGTTTCGCTACGAGCAGTACTTC. Protein product: CAISDTKRGTFRYEQYF.

The chain uses TRBV6-6 and TRBJ1-1; D ambiguous. This CDR3 comprises 15 residues. Germline V CDR1 and CDR2: MNHNY, SVGAGI (reference sequence). V lost 4 bases and J 8 bases, leaving 20 bases between the germline ends. Here the CDR3 reads CASSSWSSGSPEAFF. The CDR3 nucleotides are TGTGCCAGCAGTTCCTGGTCCTCGGGTTCCCCCGAAGCTTTCTTT.

The chain employs TRBV2 and TRBJ2-3; 8 bases line up with TRBD1. With 5 bases clipped from V and 4 bases from J, the junction kept 5 bases outside the gene matches. The CDR3 is 14 residues long. Germline V lookup: CDR1 SNHLY, CDR2 FYNNEI. The CDR3 bases are TGTGCCAGCAGTCGCGGACAGGGACCAGATACGCAGTATTTT. It translates to CASSRGQGPDTQYF. Full variable domain (outside the CDR3, taken from reference TRBV2 and TRBJ2-3): EPEVTQTPSHQVTQMGQEVILRCVPISNHLYFYWYRQILGQKVEFLVSFYNNEISEKSEIFDDQFSVERPDGSNFTLKIRSTKLEDSAMYFCASSRGQGPDTQYFGPGTRLTVL.

The chain employs TRBV19 and TRBJ2-5, with 7 nucleotides matching TRBD2. J gave up 4 bases and V 1 base, and 9 bases lay outside the gene matches. CDR1 is LNHDA, CDR2 SQIVND, per germline (reference sequence). This CDR3 has 16 residues. This CDR3 reads CASSIGPTSSTETQYF. CDR3 coding DNA: TGTGCCAGTAGTATAGGTCCGACTAGCAGCACAGAGACCCAGTACTTC.

The V gene is TRBV13, the J gene TRBJ2-1, with 8 bases fitting TRBD2. Germline V CDR1 and CDR2: PRHDT, FYEKMQ (reference sequence). V shed 4 bases, J shed 3 bases, and the junction held 14 bases outside the gene matches. This CDR3 spans 18 amino acids. As DNA, the CDR3 is TGTGCCAGCAGCTCAAAGCTACGGACTAGCAGAAACTACAATGAGCAGTTCTTC. It is translated as CASSSKLRTSRNYNEQFF.

This clone has just one count. The chain has TRBV28 and TRBJ2-3; 10 nucleotides agree with TRBD1. Germline lookup yields CDR1 MDHEN and CDR2 SYDVKM. The V and J ends lost 7 bases and 2 bases, in that order; junction bases with no gene match: 12. There are 17 residues in the CDR3. CDR3 nucleotides: TGTGCCAGCACCCCCTACGGGACAGGGGAAAACACAGATACGCAGTATTTT. Translation: CASTPYGTGENTDTQYF.

This clone was recorded only once. This chain links TRBV6-1 with TRBJ1-2, with 9 positions matching TRBD1. This CDR3 spans 18 amino acids. Trimming removed 2 bases from V and 2 bases from J; junction bases left unmatched: 12. CDR1 is MNHNS, CDR2 SASEGT, per germline. CDR3 sequence: CASSETGGARGGNYGYTF. The DNA for the CDR3 is TGTGCCAGCAGTGAAACAGGGGGCGCGAGAGGGGGAAACTATGGCTACACCTTC.

The chain carries TRBV6-4 and TRBJ2-1; 8 bases fit TRBD1. CDR1 is MRHNA and CDR2 is SNTAGT in the germline V gene. V lost 2 bases and J lost 10; bases outside the gene matches: 4. This CDR3 is built from 13 residues. The CDR3 loop reads CASSDEQGGEQFF. The CDR3 DNA sequence: TGTGCCAGCAGTGACGAACAGGGGGGAGAGCAGTTCTTC.

This clone was found once. Other DNA variants within this sample encode the same CDR3. This chain joins TRBV6-5 and TRBJ1-1; 10 bases are shared with TRBD1. The junction had 5 bases not matched to a gene; V was cut back by 4 bases and J by 0 bases. The length of the CDR3 is 16 residues. CDR1 MNHEY and CDR2 SVGAGI come from the germline V gene. For the CDR3, the DNA is TGTGCCAGCAGTTTGGGACAGGGGAGGGTGAACACTGAAGCTTTCTTT. Translation: CASSLGQGRVNTEAFF.

The V and J genes are TRBV10-3 and TRBJ2-1; 9 positions agree with TRBD2. The CDR3 runs to 18 residues. With V trimmed by 8 bases and J by 1 base, 15 bases remained unmatched. Germline CDR1 ENHRY, CDR2 SYGVKD. The CDR3 loop reads CAISGELAGLPSYNEQFF. The DNA of the CDR3 is TGTGCCATCTCCGGGGAACTAGCGGGTCTCCCTTCCTACAATGAGCAGTTCTTC.

This chain links TRBV5-4 with TRBJ1-2; 8 bases line up with TRBD1. CDR3 length equals 14 residues. Germline CDR1 reads SGHNT; CDR2 reads YYREEE (reference sequence). V lost 0 bases and J lost 6; bases outside the gene matches: 4. Written as DNA, the CDR3 is TGTGCCAGCAGCTTGGGGACAGGGCTGGATGGCTACACCTTC. Its translation is CASSLGTGLDGYTF.

V gene TRBV7-2 combines with J gene TRBJ2-7, with D possibly matching TRBD1 (6 bases). Trimming took 3 bases from V and 3 from J, leaving 15 bases between them. The CDR3 length is 15 residues. CDR1 is SGHTA and CDR2 is FQGNSA in the germline V gene. This CDR3 reads CASSLDRLFHYEQYF. DNA of the CDR3: TGTGCCAGCAGCTTGGACAGACTTTTTCACTACGAGCAGTACTTC. Complete variable domain (other parts from reference TRBV7-2 and TRBJ2-7): GAGVSQSPSNKVTEKGKDVELRCDPISGHTALYWYRQSLGQGLEFLIYFQGNSAPDKSGLPSDRFSAERTGGSVSTLTIQRTQQEDSAVYLCASSLDRLFHYEQYFGPGTRLTVT.

With regard to this clone: Lacking the conserved final phenylalanine or tryptophan, this CDR3 likely reflects a read error. This sequence joins TRBV4-1 and TRBJ1-5, with unresolved D. Deletions cut 0 bases from V and 2 bases from J, with 8 bases between. This CDR3 has 15 amino acids. Germline loops: CDR1 MGHRA, CDR2 YSYEKL. As DNA, the CDR3 is TGCGCCAGCAGCCAAGATCGACCAGGCAATCAGCCCCAGCATCTT. Residues: CASSQDRPGNQPQHL.

This chain uses TRBV13 with TRBJ2-7, with TRBD1 as a possible D gene (6 bases). Trimming took 5 bases from V and 1 from J, leaving 21 bases between them. Germline CDR1 and CDR2: PRHDT and FYEKMQ (reference sequence). CDR3 length equals 17 residues. CDR3 region: CASSPLRATGLSYEQYF. CDR3 bases: TGTGCCAGCAGCCCTCTCCGCGCGACAGGTCTGTCCTACGAGCAGTACTTC.

The V gene is TRBV18, the J gene TRBJ2-3; no clear D. This CDR3 contains 12 residues. The V gene lost 3 bases and the J gene lost 3 bases, with 4 bases spanning the gap. CDR1 is KGHSH and CDR2 is LQKENI in the germline V gene. The CDR3 protein is CASSPRTDTQYF. CDR3 DNA sequence: TGTGCCAGCTCACCCCGGACAGATACGCAGTATTTT.

This sequence joins TRBV5-4 and TRBJ2-7, with 7 nucleotides matching TRBD1. Germline values: CDR1 SGHNT, CDR2 YYREEE (reference sequence). V shed 0 bases and J 0 bases; nucleotides not matched to a gene: 3. The CDR3 is 15 amino acids. The CDR3 sequence is CASSLGGQSSYEQYF. The CDR3 nucleotides read TGTGCCAGCAGCTTGGGGGGACAGAGCTCCTACGAGCAGTACTTC.

The rearrangement joins TRBV7-9 to TRBJ1-3; TRBD1 might be the D (5 bases). V lost 5 bases and J 0 bases, leaving 11 bases between the germline ends. The germline V gene encodes CDR1 SEHNR and CDR2 FQNEAQ (reference sequence). CDR3 length: 15 residues. The CDR3 nucleotides are TGTGCCAGCAGCCCTACAGGTCTCTCTGGAAACACCATATATTTT. Its protein product is CASSPTGLSGNTIYF.